A single sample gave rise to the 32 T cell receptor beta chains below, sequenced in a study of T cell responses to AZD1222 COVID-19 vaccine listed by TCRdb under 2021. Libraries came from the immunoSEQ multiplex PCR assay. TCRdb took this table from immuneACCESS and kept in-frame rearrangements with V and J called. Such tables lack part of the clones; where checked against another copy, unresolved V genes explain under half of the gap, and the rest is unexplained. This sample lists 85,000 to 110,000 clones; about nine tenths were detected once. The top ten clonotypes cover about 5% of the sample. Reading the label with the study, this specimen's time point is: baseline before first vaccination. The source material was peripheral blood, sampled on day 0 of AZD1222 vaccination. These receptors came from an adult in good health.

In this sample, this clone turned up a few times. This rearrangement joins TRBV7-2 to TRBJ1-4; D is uncertain. The CDR3 sequence is 14 residues long. Germline V gene sequence: CDR1 SGHTA, CDR2 FQGNSA. With 6 bases removed from V and 8 bases from J, the gap between germline ends came to 16 bases. The CDR3 sequence is CASSPLRTDEKLFF. For the CDR3, the DNA is TGTGCCAGCAGTCCGCTAAGGACGGACGAAAAACTGTTTTTT.

The chain is built from TRBV5-1 and TRBJ1-4; D unresolved. The CDR3 consists of 14 residues. The V gene lost 4 bases and the J gene lost 7 bases, with 14 bases spanning the gap. Germline CDR1 reads SGHRS; CDR2 reads YFSETQ. The CDR3 protein is CASSPGPQGEKLFF. The CDR3 DNA is TGCGCCAGCAGCCCCGGACCCCAAGGTGAAAAACTGTTTTTT.

This chain joins TRBV7-2 and TRBJ2-3; 7 nucleotides match TRBD1. The trim removed 6 bases at V and 6 bases at J, leaving 9 bases unmatched. Looked up from germline, CDR1 is SGHTA and CDR2 is FQGNSA. The CDR3 contains 14 residues. In DNA, the CDR3 is TGTGCCAGCAGGACAGGGTCCCTCCGCGATACGCAGTATTTT. Its translation is CASRTGSLRDTQYF.

V gene TRBV9 combines with J gene TRBJ1-6, with D perhaps matching TRBD1 (6 bases). CDR3 length equals 15 residues. Deletions cut 0 bases from V and 4 bases from J, with 8 bases between. Per germline, CDR1 SGDLS and CDR2 YYNGEE. CDR3 amino acids: CASSVVGGYNSPLHF. Here the CDR3 DNA reads TGTGCCAGCAGCGTAGTAGGGGGTTATAATTCACCCCTCCACTTT.

The CDR3 coding sequence is TGTGCCAGCAGCCAGGGTGGCCCCGGGGAGCTGTTTTTT. Translated, it gives CASSQGGPGELFF. The genes are TRBV13 and TRBJ2-2; weak D call: TRBD1 (5 bases). The CDR3 has 13 residues. V was shortened by 5 bases and J by 6 bases, with 10 bases between the two germline ends. Per the germline V gene, CDR1 is PRHDT and CDR2 is FYEKMQ (reference sequence).

The chain recombines TRBV10-3 with TRBJ2-3, with TRBD2 matching over 11 bases. There are 16 residues in the CDR3. V lost 6 bases to trimming and J lost 6 bases; unmatched junction nucleotides: 11. From germline, CDR1 is ENHRY and CDR2 SYGVKD. The CDR3 DNA follows: TGTGCCATCAGCTCTGTAGCGGGGGGGCGGAGGGATACGCAGTATTTT. It translates to CAISSVAGGRRDTQYF.

The chain's CDR3 is CASSQDGPGPDYEQYF. The CDR3 bases are TGCGCCAGCAGCCAAGATGGTCCGGGACCCGACTACGAGCAGTACTTC. This chain uses TRBV4-1 with TRBJ2-7; TRBD1 or TRBD2 may be the D gene (5 bases each). CDR3 size: 16 residues. V shed 0 bases and J shed 3 bases, with 15 bases lying between them. In germline, CDR1 is MGHRA, CDR2 YSYEKL.

The CDR3 DNA reads TGTGCCAGCAGTTACTCGGGACAGGGGTCCACTGAAGCTTTCTTT. Translating it yields CASSYSGQGSTEAFF. This chain uses TRBV6-5 with TRBJ1-1; 10 bases fit TRBD1. The CDR3 is made up of 15 amino acids. After removal of 0 bases from V and 4 bases from J, the junction contained 2 bases not matched to a gene. CDR1 MNHEY and CDR2 SVGAGI come from the germline V gene.

This chain connects TRBV5-4 to TRBJ2-1; D gene uncertain. CDR3 size: 13 residues. Trimming shortened V by 5 bases and J by 8 bases, and 14 bases separated the two germline ends. Germline CDR1 reads SGHNT; CDR2 reads YYREEE (reference sequence). CDR3 protein: CASRLWGSHEQFF. The CDR3 bases are TGTGCCAGCAGGTTGTGGGGTTCCCATGAGCAGTTCTTC.

V gene TRBV29-1 combines with J gene TRBJ1-2; D is unclear. CDR3 size: 13 residues. V was cut by 4 bases and J by 4 bases, with 13 bases left in between. In germline, CDR1 is SQVTM, CDR2 ANQGSEA. The DNA of the CDR3 is TGCAGCGTTGTCGTCTCATCAGCCTATGGCTACACCTTC. This codes for CSVVVSSAYGYTF.

This rearrangement joins TRBV12-5 to TRBJ2-2; D possibly corresponds to TRBD2 (5 bases). Trimming took off 0 bases at V and 6 bases at J, with 8 bases between the two ends. The CDR3 totals 14 residues. CDR1 and CDR2 from the germline V gene are LGHNT and FRNRAP. The CDR3 region has the DNA TGTGCTAGTGGTTTGGTGTGGGGAGCCGGGGAGCTGTTTTTT. As protein: CASGLVWGAGELFF.

The chain is built from TRBV6-1 and TRBJ1-6; 7 bases match TRBD1. The CDR3 contains 14 residues. Trimming removed 0 bases from V and 9 bases from J; junction bases left unmatched: 2. Per germline, CDR1 MNHNS and CDR2 SASEGT. The CDR3 coding sequence is TGTGCCAGCAGTGAAGCAGGGGGCGCTTCACCCCTCCACTTT. This translates into CASSEAGGASPLHF.

J is TRBJ2-7 and V is TRBV5-5; D unresolved. The CDR3 totals 14 residues. The germline V and J ends were trimmed by 0 bases and 2 bases, with 9 bases remaining between them. The germline CDR1 and CDR2 sequences are SGHKS and YYEKEE (reference sequence). This CDR3 reads CASSLESDPYEQYF. In DNA form, the CDR3 reads TGTGCCAGCAGCTTGGAATCGGACCCCTACGAGCAGTACTTC. The full variable domain, in which reference TRBV5-5 and TRBJ2-7 provide the parts outside the CDR3, is DAGVTQSPTHLIKTRGQQVTLRCSPISGHKSVSWYQQVLGQGPQFIFQYYEKEERGRGNFPDRFSARQFPNYSSELNVNALLLGDSALYLCASSLESDPYEQYFGPGTRLTVT.

The chain combines TRBV2 with TRBJ1-1; 8 nucleotides match TRBD1. V lost 6 bases and J lost 9; bases outside the gene matches: 6. The CDR3 is made up of 12 amino acids. Germline lookup yields CDR1 SNHLY and CDR2 FYNNEI. In DNA, the CDR3 is TGTGCCAGCAGCGTGAGGACAGGGAAAGCTTTCTTT. It translates to CASSVRTGKAFF.

The chain joins TRBV19 to TRBJ1-1, with D perhaps matching TRBD1 (5 bases). The germline V and J ends were trimmed by 6 bases and 2 bases, with 10 bases remaining between them. The germline V gene has CDR1 LNHDA and CDR2 SQIVND (reference sequence). This CDR3 is built from 13 residues. For the CDR3, the DNA is TGTGCCAGTAGGTCACAGGTTAACACTGAAGCTTTCTTT. As protein: CASRSQVNTEAFF.

This rearrangement joins TRBV7-3 to TRBJ1-2; D possibly corresponds to TRBD1 (6 bases). The length of the CDR3 is 15 residues. CDR1 and CDR2 from the germline V gene are SGHTA and FQGTGA. Trimming pared 2 bases from V and 4 bases from J, leaving 14 bases between. CDR3 residues: CASSLVAGEVYGYTF. CDR3 coding DNA: TGTGCCAGCAGCTTAGTGGCAGGGGAGGTCTATGGCTACACCTTC.

The chain employs TRBV10-1 and TRBJ1-4, with D unresolved. This CDR3 comprises 9 residues. The V gene's germline CDR1 is WNHNN and CDR2 SYGVQD (reference sequence). V lost 8 bases to trimming and J lost 13 bases, with 8 bases between them. The CDR3 loop is CASRRALFF. Written as DNA, the CDR3 is TGCGCCAGCCGGCGGGCACTGTTTTTT.

The chain combines TRBV4-1 with TRBJ1-4, with D perhaps TRBD1 (6 bases). The CDR3 sequence is 17 residues long. V was clipped by 1 base and J by 5 bases, with 17 bases between them. In germline, CDR1 is MGHRA, CDR2 YSYEKL. CDR3: CASSQVVWTAPNEKLFF. In nucleotides, the CDR3 is TGCGCCAGCAGCCAAGTAGTATGGACAGCGCCCAATGAAAAACTGTTTTTT.

The gene calls are TRBV10-1 and TRBJ2-3; the D gene is possibly TRBD2 (5 bases). There are 12 residues in the CDR3. The germline V gene has CDR1 WNHNN and CDR2 SYGVQD (reference sequence). Trimming took off 4 bases at V and 7 bases at J, with 9 bases between the two ends. The CDR3 DNA reads as TGCGCCAGCAGTGGAGGGAAAAATACGCAGTATTTT. Its protein is CASSGGKNTQYF.

CDR3 amino acids: CASSLVPPGGETQYF. CDR3 sequence (DNA): TGTGCCAGCAGCTTAGTACCCCCGGGGGGGGAGACCCAGTACTTC. The chain couples TRBV11-2 to TRBJ2-5, with 8 bases that match TRBD2. This CDR3 region has 15 residues. V gave up 1 base and J gave up 5 bases; unmatched junction bases: 6. Germline CDR1 and CDR2: SGHAT and FQNNGV.

The rearrangement uses TRBV3-1 (or the pseudogene TRBV3-2) and TRBJ2-5, with a possible D match to TRBD2 (7 bases). Germline CDR1 reads LGHDT; CDR2 reads YNNKEL (reference sequence). The length of the CDR3 is 17 residues. Trimming pared 3 bases from V and 0 bases from J, leaving 17 bases between. The CDR3 here is CASSQVGRGAYQETQYF. CDR3 coding DNA: TGTGCCAGCAGCCAGGTGGGACGGGGGGCCTACCAAGAGACCCAGTACTTC.

The rearrangement links TRBV19 to TRBJ1-3; D call uncertain. The germline V gene encodes CDR1 LNHDA and CDR2 SQIVND (reference sequence). The germline V and J ends were trimmed by 9 bases and 2 bases, with 11 bases remaining between them. The CDR3 sequence is 13 residues long. CDR3 nucleotides: TGTGCCAGCACGGACCTCCCTGGAAACACCATATATTTT. Its translation: CASTDLPGNTIYF.

This chain joins TRBV18 and TRBJ2-2, with D perhaps TRBD1 or TRBD2 (6 bases each). Germline V gives CDR1 KGHSH, CDR2 LQKENI. This CDR3 is 15 amino acids long. V was clipped by 4 bases and J by 5 bases, with 14 bases between them. The CDR3 here is CASSRARGGTGELFF. The CDR3 DNA is TGTGCCAGCTCACGAGCCAGGGGAGGTACCGGGGAGCTGTTTTTT.

The rearrangement links TRBV28 to TRBJ2-7, with a possible D match to TRBD2 (5 bases). Germline V gene sequence: CDR1 MDHEN, CDR2 SYDVKM. This CDR3 is built from 15 residues. V shed 3 bases and J shed 0 bases, with 12 bases lying between them. CDR3 sequence: CASSLVQRTSYEQYF. As DNA, the CDR3 is TGTGCCAGCAGTTTGGTCCAGCGGACCTCCTACGAGCAGTACTTC. The whole variable domain, remainder taken from reference TRBV28 and TRBJ2-7, is DVKVTQSSRYLVKRTGEKVFLECVQDMDHENMFWYRQDPGLGLRLIYFSYDVKMKEKGDIPEGYSVSREKKERFSLILESASTNQTSMYLCASSLVQRTSYEQYFGPGTRLTVT.

The chain is built from TRBV3-1 (or the pseudogene TRBV3-2) and TRBJ1-6; D perhaps matches TRBD1 (6 bases). This CDR3 region has 14 residues. Germline V lookup: CDR1 LGHDT, CDR2 YNNKEL (reference sequence). V lost 7 bases, J lost 6 bases, and 13 bases lay in between. The CDR3 coding sequence is TGTGCCAGCAAATTAGGGGGGAGTAATTCACCCCTCCACTTT. It codes for CASKLGGSNSPLHF.

This chain joins TRBV27 and TRBJ2-1; 7 bases fit TRBD1. This CDR3 region has 13 residues. The germline V gene has CDR1 MNHEY and CDR2 SMNVEV (reference sequence). V shed 6 bases, J shed 15 bases, and the junction held 14 bases outside the gene matches. DNA of the CDR3: TGTGCCAGCAGCAGTTCCCTCGACAGGGATCGGTTCTTC. It yields the protein CASSSSLDRDRFF.

This clone was seen a single time. The CDR3 is CASSPGVKQGYNSPLHF. The CDR3 DNA reads as TGTGCCAGCAGCCCAGGGGTTAAACAGGGGTATAATTCACCCCTCCACTTT. This chain links TRBV7-9 with TRBJ1-6, with 7 nucleotides matching TRBD1. CDR3 length: 17 residues. Germline loops: CDR1 SEHNR, CDR2 FQNEAQ (reference sequence). Trimming took 5 bases from V and 4 from J; bases not matched to a gene: 11.

V usage is TRBV7-2 and J usage is TRBJ1-5, with TRBD1 matching over 8 bases. The J segment lost 5 bases and the V segment lost 3 bases, leaving 3 bases of the junction unmatched. This CDR3 comprises 14 residues. Germline lookup yields CDR1 SGHTA and CDR2 FQGNSA. The DNA of the CDR3 is TGTGCCAGCAGCTTCCAGGGGGCCTATCAGCCCCAGCATTTT. Translation gives CASSFQGAYQPQHF.

This rearrangement joins TRBV5-1 to TRBJ2-3; 10 bases agree with TRBD2. Germline assignment: CDR1 SGHRS and CDR2 YFSETQ. V shed 4 bases and J 6 bases; nucleotides not matched to a gene: 11. The CDR3 totals 16 residues. The CDR3 sequence is CASSATTSGVWDTQYF. Written as DNA, the CDR3 is TGCGCCAGCAGCGCAACAACTAGCGGGGTATGGGATACGCAGTATTTT.

V and J are TRBV10-3 and TRBJ1-3; no clear D gene. The CDR3 contains 15 residues. The germline CDR1 and CDR2 sequences are ENHRY and SYGVKD. V lost 6 bases, J lost 0 bases, and 12 bases lay in between. The CDR3 protein is CAISPGGFSGNTIYF. CDR3 nucleotides: TGTGCCATCAGCCCAGGCGGGTTCTCTGGAAACACCATATATTTT.

This clone was seen a few times. This chain connects TRBV7-2 to TRBJ2-2; D unresolved. There are 15 residues in the CDR3. CDR1 SGHTA and CDR2 FQGNSA come from the germline V gene. Trimming stripped 3 bases from V and 1 base from J, with 9 bases between. CDR3 region: CASSLSPMNTGELFF. CDR3 in DNA: TGTGCCAGCAGCTTGTCACCTATGAACACCGGGGAGCTGTTTTTT.

The CDR3 reads CASSTNYGYTF. CDR3 nucleotides: TGTGCCAGCAGTACAAACTATGGCTACACCTTC. The rearrangement uses TRBV28 and TRBJ1-2; D call uncertain. Germline CDR1 and CDR2: MDHEN and SYDVKM. The CDR3 is 11 residues long. Trimming took 5 bases from V and 2 from J, leaving 3 bases between them.